This TCR beta chain was recorded in a study of T cell repertoires in cytomegalovirus infection. Worth noting for this clonotype: What it binds is not known.

The CDR3 totals 18 residues. Germline CDR1 ENHRY, CDR2 SYGVKD. V gave up 6 bases and J gave up 0 bases; unmatched junction bases: 9. TCRdb analysed the reads with MiXCR anew, one entry per CDR3 protein. The sample comprises approximately 120,000 distinct CDR3 sequences, around 30% of which are singletons, and 58% rests with the top ten. The chain employs TRBV10-3 and TRBJ2-3, with 13 bases aligning to TRBD2. The source is a human donor in good health (CMV status not recorded). Some clones in this sample may be carry-over from other donors' samples. Sequencing was performed on CD8+ T cells from cultured PBMCs, taken from culture after CMV antigen stimulation. The CDR3 DNA reads as TGTGCCATCAGGGGAGGACTAGCGGGGGCCGGGAGCACAGATACGCAGTATTTT. It specifies CAIRGGLAGAGSTDTQYF.